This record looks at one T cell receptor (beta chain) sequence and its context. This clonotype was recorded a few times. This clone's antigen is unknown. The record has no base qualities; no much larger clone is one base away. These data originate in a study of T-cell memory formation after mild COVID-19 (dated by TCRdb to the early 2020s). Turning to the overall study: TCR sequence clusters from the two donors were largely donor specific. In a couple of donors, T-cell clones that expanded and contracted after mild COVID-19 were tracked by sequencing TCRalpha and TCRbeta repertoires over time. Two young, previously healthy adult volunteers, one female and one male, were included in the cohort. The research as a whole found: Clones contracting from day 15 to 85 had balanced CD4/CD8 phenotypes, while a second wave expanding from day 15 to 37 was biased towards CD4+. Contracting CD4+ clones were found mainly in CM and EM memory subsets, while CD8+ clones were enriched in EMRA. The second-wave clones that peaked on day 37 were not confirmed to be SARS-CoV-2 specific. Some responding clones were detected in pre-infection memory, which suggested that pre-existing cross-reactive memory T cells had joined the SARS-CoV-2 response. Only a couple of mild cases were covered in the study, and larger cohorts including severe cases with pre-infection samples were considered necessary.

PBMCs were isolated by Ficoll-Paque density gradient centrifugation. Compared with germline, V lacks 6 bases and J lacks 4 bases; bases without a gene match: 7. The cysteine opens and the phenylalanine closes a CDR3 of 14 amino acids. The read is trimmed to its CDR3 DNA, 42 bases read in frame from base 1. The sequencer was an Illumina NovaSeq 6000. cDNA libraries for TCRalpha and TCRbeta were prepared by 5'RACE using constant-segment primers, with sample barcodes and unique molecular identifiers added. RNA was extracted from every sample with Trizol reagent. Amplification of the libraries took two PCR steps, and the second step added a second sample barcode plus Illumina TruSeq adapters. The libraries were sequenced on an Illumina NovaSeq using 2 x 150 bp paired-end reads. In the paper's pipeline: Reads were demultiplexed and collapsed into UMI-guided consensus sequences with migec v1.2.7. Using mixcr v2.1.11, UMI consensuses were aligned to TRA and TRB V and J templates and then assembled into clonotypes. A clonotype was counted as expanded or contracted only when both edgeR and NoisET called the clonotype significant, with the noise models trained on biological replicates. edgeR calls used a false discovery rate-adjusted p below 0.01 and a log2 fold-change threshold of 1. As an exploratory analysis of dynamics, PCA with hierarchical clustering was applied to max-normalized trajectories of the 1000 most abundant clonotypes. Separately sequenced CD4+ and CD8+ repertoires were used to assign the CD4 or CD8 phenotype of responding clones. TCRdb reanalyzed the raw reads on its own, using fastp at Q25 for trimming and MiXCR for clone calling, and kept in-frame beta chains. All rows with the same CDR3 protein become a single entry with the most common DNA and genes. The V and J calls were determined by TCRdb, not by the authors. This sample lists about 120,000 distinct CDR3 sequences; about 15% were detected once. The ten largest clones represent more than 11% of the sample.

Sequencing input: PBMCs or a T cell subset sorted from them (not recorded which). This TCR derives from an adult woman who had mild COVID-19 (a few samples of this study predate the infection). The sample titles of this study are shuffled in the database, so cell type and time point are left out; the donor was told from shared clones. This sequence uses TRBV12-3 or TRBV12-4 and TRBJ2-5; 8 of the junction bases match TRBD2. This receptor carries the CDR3 CASRHGGAGETQYF. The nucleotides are TGTGCCAGCAGGCACGGGGGGGCGGGAGAGACCCAGTACTTC.